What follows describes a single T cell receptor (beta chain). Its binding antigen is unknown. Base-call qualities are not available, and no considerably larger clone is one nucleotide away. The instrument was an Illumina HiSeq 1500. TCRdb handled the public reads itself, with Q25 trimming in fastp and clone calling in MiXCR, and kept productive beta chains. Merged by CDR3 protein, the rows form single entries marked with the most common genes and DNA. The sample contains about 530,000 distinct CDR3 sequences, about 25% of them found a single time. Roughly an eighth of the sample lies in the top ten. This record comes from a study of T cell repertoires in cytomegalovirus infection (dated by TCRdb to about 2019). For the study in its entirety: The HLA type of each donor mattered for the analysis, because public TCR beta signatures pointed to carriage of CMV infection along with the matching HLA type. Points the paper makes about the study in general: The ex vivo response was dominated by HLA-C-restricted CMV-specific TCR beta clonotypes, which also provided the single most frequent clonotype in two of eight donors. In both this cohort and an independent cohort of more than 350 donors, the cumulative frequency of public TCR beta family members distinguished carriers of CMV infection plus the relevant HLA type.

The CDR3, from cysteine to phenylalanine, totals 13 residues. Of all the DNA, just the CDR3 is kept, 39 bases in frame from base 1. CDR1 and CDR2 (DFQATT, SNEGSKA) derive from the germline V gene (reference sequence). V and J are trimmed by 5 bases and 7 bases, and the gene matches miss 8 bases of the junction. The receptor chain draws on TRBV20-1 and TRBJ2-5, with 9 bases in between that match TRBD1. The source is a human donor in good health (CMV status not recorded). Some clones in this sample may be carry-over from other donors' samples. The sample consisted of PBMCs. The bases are TGCAGTGCTCCGGGACAGGGTTTAGTGACCCAGTACTTC. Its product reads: CSAPGQGLVTQYF.